This T cell receptor beta chain was captured by sequencing in a study of T cell changes during pregnancy in multiple sclerosis. The ends were cut back, 2 bases at V and 7 bases at J, with 16 bases in the middle. This CDR3 is built from 15 residues. The germline CDR1 and CDR2 sequences are SGHDT and YYEEEE. TCRdb's copy holds only in-frame clones and misses some; the assay was immunoSEQ multiplex PCR. The sample carries 60,000 to 65,000 clones, over 80% recorded once. The gene calls are TRBV5-6 and TRBJ2-1; tentative D call: TRBD1 (6 bases). The source was peripheral blood, collected in the first trimester of pregnancy. This clonotype was obtained from a female donor with multiple sclerosis, enrolled in a pregnancy study. The CDR3 loop reads CASSFYRDNSNEQFF. In nucleotides, the CDR3 is TGTGCCAGCAGCTTTTACCGGGACAACTCGAATGAGCAGTTCTTC. Drawing the rest from reference TRBV5-6 and TRBJ2-1, the complete variable domain is DAGVTQSPTHLIKTRGQQVTLRCSPKSGHDTVSWYQQALGQGPQFIFQYYEEEERQRGNFPDRFSGHQFPNYSSELNVNALLLGDSALYLCASSFYRDNSNEQFFGPGTRLTVL.